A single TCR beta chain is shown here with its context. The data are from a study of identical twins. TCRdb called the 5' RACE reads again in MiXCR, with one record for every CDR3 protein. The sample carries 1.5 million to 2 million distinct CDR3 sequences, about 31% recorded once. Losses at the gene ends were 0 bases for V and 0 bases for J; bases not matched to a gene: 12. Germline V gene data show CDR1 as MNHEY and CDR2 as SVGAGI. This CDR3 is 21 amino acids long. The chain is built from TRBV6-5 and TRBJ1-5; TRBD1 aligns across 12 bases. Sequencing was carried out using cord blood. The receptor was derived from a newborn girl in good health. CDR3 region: CASSYSIAGGQGAPSNQPQHF. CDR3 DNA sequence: TGTGCCAGCAGTTACTCGATAGCTGGGGGACAGGGGGCGCCTAGCAATCAGCCCCAGCATTTT.